This TCR beta chain was recorded in a study of neurological immune-mediated disorders. General study findings and limits: The study found the most TCR clonal expansion in HTLV-1-associated myelopathy and the least in multiple sclerosis, below healthy controls.

Trimming removed 1 base from V and 0 bases from J, with 19 bases in between. Germline assignment: CDR1 DFQATT and CDR2 SNEGSKA (reference sequence). This CDR3 has 17 residues. Each TCR transcript was tagged with a 10-nucleotide random UMI during 5'RACE. Via MiXCR, TCRdb re-called the 5' RACE reads, giving one row per CDR3 protein. The table records fewer than 30,000 distinct CDR3 sequences, 10% to 15% of them present only once. Unsorted libraries were prepared from 2 million PBMCs held at -80 C. This clonotype is termed medium-sized. As yet, its antigen is unknown. The chain joins TRBV20-1 to TRBJ2-7; D is possibly TRBD1 or TRBD2 (5 bases each). The sequence was collected from an older woman with HTLV-1-associated myelopathy (HAM/TSP). Sequenced input: PBMCs. The CDR3 here is CSARARAGAGSSYEQYF. The CDR3 region has the DNA TGCAGTGCTAGAGCCAGGGCCGGGGCAGGGAGCTCCTACGAGCAGTACTTC.